This T cell receptor beta chain was documented in a study of blood T cell repertoires in COVID-19. In the study overall: The study drew acute and convalescent COVID-19 samples from the United States, Italy and Spain. T cells, B-cell-depleted T cells, or PBMCs supplied cDNA or gDNA.

Seattle-derived patients entered the study during active infection and were followed longitudinally. In the authors' methods: Reference gene primer amplification yielded estimated nucleated cell counts. Method: immunoSEQ multiplex PCR; TCRdb's copy keeps in-frame clones and lacks some. Clonal size and the V and J genes are those of that table, whereas D and trimming came from the DNA. This table has about 210,000 clones, around 84% appearing once. CDR3 length equals 16 residues. The germline V gene encodes CDR1 MDHEN and CDR2 SYDVKM. The junction had 10 bases not matched to a gene; V was cut back by 4 bases and J by 4 bases.

The TCR comes from a woman at least 80 years old with COVID-19, enrolled during active disease. Sample: peripheral blood. The chain recombines TRBV28 with TRBJ1-5; 7 bases fit TRBD1. CDR3 nucleotides: TGTGCCAGCAGTTCCGCCGGGACAGCACTTAATCAGCCCCAGCATTTT. Translated, it gives CASSSAGTALNQPQHF.